The T cell receptor (beta chain) under discussion was sequenced for a study of T cell changes during pregnancy in multiple sclerosis. With 1 base clipped from V and 7 bases from J, the junction kept 2 bases outside the gene matches. The CDR3 length is 15 residues. CDR1 is MNHNS, CDR2 SASEGT, per germline. TCRdb keeps only in-frame clones here, not all; method: immunoSEQ multiplex PCR. The table has fewer than 70,000 clones, roughly 87% seen once. The table lists this clone with a count of one. V gene TRBV6-1 combines with J gene TRBJ1-5, with 12 bases that match TRBD1. This sample comprised peripheral blood, obtained in the first trimester of pregnancy. The TCR originated in a female donor with multiple sclerosis, enrolled in a pregnancy study. The CDR3 sequence is CASSEGGQGAQPQHF. Written as DNA, the CDR3 is TGTGCCAGCAGTGAAGGGGGACAGGGGGCCCAGCCCCAGCATTTT.